Below are 12 T cell receptor beta chains sequenced from a single sample in a study of T cells after yellow fever vaccination. MiXCR was run by TCRdb on the 5' RACE reads, yielding one entry per CDR3 protein. The profile shows 500,000 to 650,000 distinct CDR3 sequences, approximately 13% of them singletons. The sample was PBMCs, taken on the day of the yellow fever booster vaccination. The receptors shown here come from a young man who received the YFV17D yellow fever vaccine.

There are a few counts of this clonotype. This rearrangement joins TRBV5-1 to TRBJ2-2; 8 bases are a match to TRBD1. This CDR3 has 15 amino acids. The junction had 10 bases not matched to a gene; V was cut back by 6 bases and J by 6 bases. The germline V gene has CDR1 SGHRS and CDR2 YFSETQ. The CDR3 is CASMVTGDLAGELFF. As DNA, the CDR3 is TGCGCCAGCATGGTGACAGGGGACCTCGCCGGGGAGCTGTTTTTT.

This clonotype was seen more than once but under ten times. This chain links TRBV7-2 with TRBJ2-7; 7 nucleotides line up with TRBD1. The V gene's germline CDR1 is SGHTA and CDR2 FQGNSA. CDR3 length: 16 residues. After removal of 2 bases from V and 3 bases from J, the junction contained 10 bases not matched to a gene. CDR3: CASSLTPPNRGYEQYF. The CDR3 DNA sequence: TGTGCCAGCAGCTTAACCCCTCCCAACAGGGGCTACGAGCAGTACTTC.

This clonotype came up a few times. The rearrangement uses TRBV15 and TRBJ1-3, with D unclear. The CDR3 is made up of 14 amino acids. Trimming cost V 9 bases and J 0 bases, with 12 bases left between them. CDR1 is LNHNV and CDR2 is YYDKDF in the germline V gene (reference sequence). In nucleotides, the CDR3 is TGTGCCACGGAAACGGGAGCCTCTGGAAACACCATATATTTT. Translating it yields CATETGASGNTIYF.

The CDR3 is CASSLAPGANNEQFF. The CDR3 bases are TGTGCCAGCAGCTTAGCGCCTGGTGCCAACAATGAGCAGTTCTTC. This chain links TRBV7-9 with TRBJ2-1, with D unclear. The CDR3 covers 15 residues. The V gene's germline CDR1 is SEHNR and CDR2 FQNEAQ (reference sequence). V gave up 0 bases and J gave up 5 bases, with 11 bases separating them.

The chain joins TRBV7-9 to TRBJ2-7, with D perhaps TRBD2 (5 bases). The CDR3 has 13 residues. Germline V gene sequence: CDR1 SEHNR, CDR2 FQNEAQ (reference sequence). V was shortened by 11 bases and J by 0 bases, with 14 bases between the two germline ends. The CDR3 bases are TGTGCCTTGGACCCGGAGGACTCCTACGAGCAGTACTTC. Translating it yields CALDPEDSYEQYF.

This sequence joins TRBV20-1 and TRBJ1-6; D is unresolved. CDR1 is DFQATT, CDR2 SNEGSKA, per germline (reference sequence). The CDR3 covers 13 residues. Trimming took off 7 bases at V and 9 bases at J, with 16 bases between the two ends. The CDR3 nucleotides read TGCAGTGGGGCTCCGACTTGGCGTTCACCCCTCCACTTT. The encoded protein is CSGAPTWRSPLHF.

This clonotype has only one observation. This chain connects TRBV2 to TRBJ2-5; the D is unclear. The CDR3 sequence is 15 residues long. Germline V CDR1 and CDR2: SNHLY, FYNNEI. V was trimmed by 5 bases and J by 3 bases, leaving 16 bases between them. The CDR3 DNA reads as TGTGCCAGCAGTATTTCCGGGTTGGTTGAAGAGACCCAGTACTTC. Its translation: CASSISGLVEETQYF.

This clonotype was seen a few times. This rearrangement joins TRBV7-3 to TRBJ1-4; D remains ambiguous. Deletions cut 4 bases from V and 8 bases from J, with 20 bases between. This CDR3 is 16 amino acids long. Germline CDR1 is SGHTA and CDR2 is FQGTGA. The CDR3 reads CASSSPILIFHEKLFF. CDR3 DNA: TGTGCCAGCAGCTCACCTATACTGATCTTTCACGAAAAACTGTTTTTT.

The chain employs TRBV6-5 and TRBJ1-1; tentative D call: TRBD1 (5 bases). Germline CDR1 reads MNHEY; CDR2 reads SVGAGI. Trimming removed 4 bases from V and 4 bases from J, with 16 bases in between. The CDR3 has 15 amino acids. The CDR3 is CASSSPGRALTEAFF. In DNA, the CDR3 is TGTGCCAGCAGTTCTCCGGGACGAGCGCTCACTGAAGCTTTCTTT.

This clonotype was seen a few times. The chain recombines TRBV12-3 or TRBV12-4 with TRBJ2-1; D possibly corresponds to TRBD1 (5 bases). This CDR3 spans 15 amino acids. Trimming cost V 6 bases and J 6 bases, with 18 bases left between them. CDR3 protein: CASSPLQGIGNEQFF. CDR3 DNA: TGTGCCAGCAGCCCGCTCCAGGGCATTGGCAATGAGCAGTTCTTC.

The chain joins TRBV19 to TRBJ1-1; TRBD1 agrees at 8 bases. The CDR3 runs to 12 residues. CDR1 is LNHDA and CDR2 is SQIVND in the germline V gene (reference sequence). V lost 6 bases and J lost 4; bases outside the gene matches: 1. CDR3 protein: CASRDRATEAFF. CDR3 sequence (DNA): TGTGCCAGTAGGGACAGGGCCACTGAAGCTTTCTTT.

This clonotype turned up a few times. The V call is TRBV24-1, the J call TRBJ2-5; D gene unclear. Germline V gene sequence: CDR1 KGHDR, CDR2 SFDVKD. Deletions cut 1 base from V and 5 bases from J, with 4 bases between. The CDR3 contains 12 residues. In DNA, the CDR3 is TGTGCCACCAGTGATTTCTCTGAGACCCAGTACTTC. Its protein is CATSDFSETQYF.